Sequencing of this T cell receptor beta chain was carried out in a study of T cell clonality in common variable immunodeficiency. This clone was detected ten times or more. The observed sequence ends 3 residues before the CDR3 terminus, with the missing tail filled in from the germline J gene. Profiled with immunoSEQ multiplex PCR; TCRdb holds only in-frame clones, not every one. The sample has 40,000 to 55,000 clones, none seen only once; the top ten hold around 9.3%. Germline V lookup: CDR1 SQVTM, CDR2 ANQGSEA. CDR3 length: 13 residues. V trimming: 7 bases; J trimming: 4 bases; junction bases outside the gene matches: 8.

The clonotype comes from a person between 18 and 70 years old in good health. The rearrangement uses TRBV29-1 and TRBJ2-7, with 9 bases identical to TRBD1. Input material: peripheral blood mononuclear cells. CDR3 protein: CSGWDRERYEQYF. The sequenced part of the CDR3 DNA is TGCAGCGGGTGGGACAGGGAAAGGTACGAG.